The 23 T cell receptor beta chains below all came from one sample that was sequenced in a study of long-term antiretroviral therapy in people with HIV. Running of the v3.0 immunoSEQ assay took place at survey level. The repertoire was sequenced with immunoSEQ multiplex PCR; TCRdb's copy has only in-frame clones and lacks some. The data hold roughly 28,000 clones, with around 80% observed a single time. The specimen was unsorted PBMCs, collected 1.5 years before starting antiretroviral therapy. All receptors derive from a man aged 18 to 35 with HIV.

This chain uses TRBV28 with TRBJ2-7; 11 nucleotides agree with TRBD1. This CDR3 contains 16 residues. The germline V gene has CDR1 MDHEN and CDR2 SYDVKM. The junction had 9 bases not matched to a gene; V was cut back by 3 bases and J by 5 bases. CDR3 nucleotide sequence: TGTGCCAGCAGTTTTAGCCCGGGACAGGGGGGCAACGAGCAGTACTTC. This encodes CASSFSPGQGGNEQYF. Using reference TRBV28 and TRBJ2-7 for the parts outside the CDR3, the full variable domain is DVKVTQSSRYLVKRTGEKVFLECVQDMDHENMFWYRQDPGLGLRLIYFSYDVKMKEKGDIPEGYSVSREKKERFSLILESASTNQTSMYLCASSFSPGQGGNEQYFGPGTRLTVT.

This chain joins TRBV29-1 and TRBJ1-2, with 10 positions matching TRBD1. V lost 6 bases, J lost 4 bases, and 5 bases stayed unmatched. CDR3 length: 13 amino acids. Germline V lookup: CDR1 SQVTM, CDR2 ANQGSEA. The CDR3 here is CSVDRGQGYGYTF. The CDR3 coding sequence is TGCAGCGTCGACAGGGGGCAGGGCTATGGCTACACCTTC.

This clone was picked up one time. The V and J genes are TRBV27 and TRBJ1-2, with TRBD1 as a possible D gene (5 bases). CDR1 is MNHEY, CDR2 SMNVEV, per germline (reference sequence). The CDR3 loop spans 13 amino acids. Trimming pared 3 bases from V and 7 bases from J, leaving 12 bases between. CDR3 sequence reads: CASSLGGVGGYTF. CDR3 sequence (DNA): TGTGCCAGCAGTTTGGGGGGAGTCGGTGGCTACACCTTC.

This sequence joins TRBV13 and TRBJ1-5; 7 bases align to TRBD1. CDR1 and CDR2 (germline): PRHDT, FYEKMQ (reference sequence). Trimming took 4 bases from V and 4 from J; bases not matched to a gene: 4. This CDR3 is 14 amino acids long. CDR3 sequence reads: CASSSGTANQPQHF. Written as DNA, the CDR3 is TGTGCCAGCAGCTCCGGGACAGCGAATCAGCCCCAGCATTTT.

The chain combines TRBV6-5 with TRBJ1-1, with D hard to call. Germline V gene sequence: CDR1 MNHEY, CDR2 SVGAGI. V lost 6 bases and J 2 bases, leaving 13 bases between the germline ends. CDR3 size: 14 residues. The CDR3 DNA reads TGTGCCAGCAGGATAGACAATCGAAACACTGAAGCTTTCTTT. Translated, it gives CASRIDNRNTEAFF.

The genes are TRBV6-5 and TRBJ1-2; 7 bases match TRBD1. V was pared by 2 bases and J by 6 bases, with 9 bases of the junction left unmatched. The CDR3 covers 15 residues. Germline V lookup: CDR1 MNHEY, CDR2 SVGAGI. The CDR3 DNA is TGTGCCAGCAGTTACACTGGACAGGTTGGGAATGGCTACACCTTC. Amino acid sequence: CASSYTGQVGNGYTF.

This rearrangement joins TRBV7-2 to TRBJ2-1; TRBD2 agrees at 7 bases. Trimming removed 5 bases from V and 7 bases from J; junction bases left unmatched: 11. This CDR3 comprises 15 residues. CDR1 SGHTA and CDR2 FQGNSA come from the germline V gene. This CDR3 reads CASSLFAGVGNEQFF. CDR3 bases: TGTGCCAGCAGCCTATTCGCGGGAGTGGGTAATGAGCAGTTCTTC.

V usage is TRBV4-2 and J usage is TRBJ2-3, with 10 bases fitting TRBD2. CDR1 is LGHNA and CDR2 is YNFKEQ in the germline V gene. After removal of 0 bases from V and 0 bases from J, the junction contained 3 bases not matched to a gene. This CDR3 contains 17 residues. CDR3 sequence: CASSQDEGLASTDTQYF. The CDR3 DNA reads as TGTGCCAGCAGCCAAGATGAGGGACTAGCGAGCACAGATACGCAGTATTTT.

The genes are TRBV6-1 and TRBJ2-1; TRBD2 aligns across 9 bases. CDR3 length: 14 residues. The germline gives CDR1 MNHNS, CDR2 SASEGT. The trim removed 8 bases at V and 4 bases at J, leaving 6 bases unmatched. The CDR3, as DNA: TGTGCCAGCGAGGCTAGCGGGGATTACAATGAGCAGTTCTTC. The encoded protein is CASEASGDYNEQFF.

In DNA, the CDR3 is TGTGCCATCAGTGAGTCAGGAGTCGGCAGGGGTGAAAACATTCAGTACTTC. It yields the protein CAISESGVGRGENIQYF. This sequence joins TRBV10-3 and TRBJ2-4; the D gene is possibly TRBD1 (6 bases). The V gene's germline CDR1 is ENHRY and CDR2 SYGVKD. V lost 0 bases and J lost 5, with 17 bases in between. This CDR3 contains 17 residues.

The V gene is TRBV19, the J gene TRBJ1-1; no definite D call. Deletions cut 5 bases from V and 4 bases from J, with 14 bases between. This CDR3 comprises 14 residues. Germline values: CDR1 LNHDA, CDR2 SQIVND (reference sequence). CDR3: CASSFLGIVTEAFF. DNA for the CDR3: TGTGCCAGTAGTTTTCTAGGGATTGTCACTGAAGCTTTCTTT. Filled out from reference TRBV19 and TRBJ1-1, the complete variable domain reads DGGITQSPKYLFRKEGQNVTLSCEQNLNHDAMYWYRQDPGQGLRLIYYSQIVNDFQKGDIAEGYSVSREKKESFPLTVTSAQKNPTAFYLCASSFLGIVTEAFFGQGTRLTVV.

This CDR3 is CASSRGGLYEQYF. The CDR3 DNA is TGTGCCAGCTCACGGGGCGGGTTGTACGAGCAGTACTTC. The chain is built from TRBV18 and TRBJ2-7; D tentatively reads TRBD1 or TRBD2 (5 bases each). CDR1 and CDR2 from the germline V gene are KGHSH and LQKENI. The CDR3 totals 13 residues. Between the trimmed V and J ends, which lost 4 bases and 4 bases, there was a span of 11 bases.

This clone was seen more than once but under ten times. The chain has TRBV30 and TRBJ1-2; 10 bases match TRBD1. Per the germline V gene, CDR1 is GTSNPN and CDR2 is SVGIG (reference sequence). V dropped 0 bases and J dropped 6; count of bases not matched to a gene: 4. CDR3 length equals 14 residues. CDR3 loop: CAWSVKGTGDGYTF. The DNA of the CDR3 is TGTGCCTGGAGTGTAAAGGGGACAGGGGATGGCTACACCTTC.

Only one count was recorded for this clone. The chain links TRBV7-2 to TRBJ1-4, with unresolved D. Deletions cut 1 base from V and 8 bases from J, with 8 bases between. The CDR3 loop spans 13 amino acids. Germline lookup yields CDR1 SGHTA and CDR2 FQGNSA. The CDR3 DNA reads TGTGCCAGCAGCTTAGTAGTGGGGGAAAAACTGTTTTTT. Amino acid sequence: CASSLVVGEKLFF.

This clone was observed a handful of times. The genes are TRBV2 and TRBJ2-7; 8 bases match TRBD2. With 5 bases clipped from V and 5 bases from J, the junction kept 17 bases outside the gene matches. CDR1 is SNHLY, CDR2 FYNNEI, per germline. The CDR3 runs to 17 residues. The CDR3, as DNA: TGTGCCAGCAGTTGGGATTATCGGGCGGGAGGAACCCACGAGCAGTACTTC. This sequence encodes CASSWDYRAGGTHEQYF. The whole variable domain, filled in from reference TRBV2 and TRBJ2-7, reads EPEVTQTPSHQVTQMGQEVILRCVPISNHLYFYWYRQILGQKVEFLVSFYNNEISEKSEIFDDQFSVERPDGSNFTLKIRSTKLEDSAMYFCASSWDYRAGGTHEQYFGPGTRLTVT.

In DNA form, the CDR3 reads TGTGCCAGCAGCACCCTAGCGGGAATCTACAATGAGCAGTTCTTC. Its protein is CASSTLAGIYNEQFF. The chain has TRBV5-5 and TRBJ2-1; 9 positions agree with TRBD2. V lost 4 bases, J lost 3 bases, and 5 bases stayed unmatched. The CDR3 is 15 residues long. Germline CDR1 and CDR2: SGHKS and YYEKEE (reference sequence).

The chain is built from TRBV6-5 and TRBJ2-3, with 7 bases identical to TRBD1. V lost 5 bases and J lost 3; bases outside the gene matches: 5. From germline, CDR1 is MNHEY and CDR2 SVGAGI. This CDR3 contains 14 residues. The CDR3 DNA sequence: TGTGCCAGCAGTCCGACAGGGTGGACAGATACGCAGTATTTT. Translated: CASSPTGWTDTQYF.

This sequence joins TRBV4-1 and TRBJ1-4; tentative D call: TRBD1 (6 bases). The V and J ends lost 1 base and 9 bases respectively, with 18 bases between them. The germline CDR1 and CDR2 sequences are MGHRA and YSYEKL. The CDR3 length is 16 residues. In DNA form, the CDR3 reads TGCGCCAGCAGCCAAGTTTATTCAGGGGAGGATAAAAAACTGTTTTTT. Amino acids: CASSQVYSGEDKKLFF.

The CDR3 here is CASSLTGGRSDTQYF. CDR3 sequence (DNA): TGTGCCAGCTCACTGACGGGGGGCCGTTCAGATACGCAGTATTTT. The chain couples TRBV18 to TRBJ2-3, with a weak D call TRBD2 (7 bases). The V end was cut by 4 bases, the J end by 4 bases, with 15 bases between. Germline assignment: CDR1 KGHSH and CDR2 LQKENI. The CDR3 has 15 residues.

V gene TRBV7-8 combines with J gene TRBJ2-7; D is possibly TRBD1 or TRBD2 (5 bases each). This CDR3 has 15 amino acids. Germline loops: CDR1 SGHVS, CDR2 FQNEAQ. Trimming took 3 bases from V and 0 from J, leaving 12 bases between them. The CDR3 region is CASSFRDRNSYEQYF. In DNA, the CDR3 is TGTGCCAGCAGCTTCCGGGACCGAAACTCCTACGAGCAGTACTTC.

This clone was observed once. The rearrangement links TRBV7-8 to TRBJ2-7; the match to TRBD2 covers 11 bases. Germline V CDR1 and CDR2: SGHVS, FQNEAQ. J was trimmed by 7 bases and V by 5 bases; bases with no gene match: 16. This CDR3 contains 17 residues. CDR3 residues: CASSTHTSGSRLGEQYF. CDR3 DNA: TGTGCCAGCAGCACTCACACTAGCGGGAGTAGGTTGGGTGAGCAGTACTTC.

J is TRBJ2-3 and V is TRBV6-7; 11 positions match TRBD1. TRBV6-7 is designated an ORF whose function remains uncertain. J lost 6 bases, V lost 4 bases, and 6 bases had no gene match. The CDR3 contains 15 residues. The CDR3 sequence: CASSCPDRGPDTQYF. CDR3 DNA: TGTGCCAGCAGTTGCCCGGACAGGGGGCCGGATACGCAGTATTTT.

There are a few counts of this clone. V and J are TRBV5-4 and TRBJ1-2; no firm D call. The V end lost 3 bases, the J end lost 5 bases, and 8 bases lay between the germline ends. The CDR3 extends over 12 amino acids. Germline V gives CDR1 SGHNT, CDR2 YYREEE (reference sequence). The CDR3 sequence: CASSSDQYGYTF. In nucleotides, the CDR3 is TGTGCCAGCAGCTCGGATCAATATGGCTACACCTTC.